This TCR beta chain was profiled in a study of cytomegalovirus exposure and HLA in healthy donors. Whole-study context: Unique TCR beta sequences numbering 117 million came from roughly 180 million T cells in an earlier analysis.

Concerning this clone itself: The target antigen is unknown.

Trimming cost V 0 bases and J 8 bases; bases outside gene matches: 3. Germline V gene lookup returns CDR1 MNHEY and CDR2 SVGAGI. This CDR3 is built from 15 residues. The PCR had 60 Vbeta and 13 Jbeta primers. TCRdb's copy holds only in-frame clones and misses some; the assay was immunoSEQ multiplex PCR. The sample records 150,000 or so clones, roughly 70% being singletons. Findings and limits, study-wide: Reports showed the classifier diagnosing cytomegalovirus status with high specificity and sensitivity. Accurate prediction of most subjects' HLA-A and HLA-B alleles from TCR beta sequences was reported.

The rearrangement joins TRBV6-5 to TRBJ2-2; TRBD2 agrees at 10 bases. The specimen was PBMCs. The source is a male donor in good health and CMV-seronegative. The CDR3 DNA reads TGTGCCAGCAGTTACTCAGCTAGCGGGAGAGGGGAGCTGTTTTTT. Translation: CASSYSASGRGELFF.